This T cell receptor beta chain emerged from a study of graft-versus-host responses after intestinal transplantation. J lost 0 bases, V lost 3 bases, and 8 bases had no gene match. Per germline, CDR1 ENHRY and CDR2 SYGVKD. The CDR3 has 18 residues. Clones were sequenced by immunoSEQ multiplex PCR, and TCRdb holds only the in-frame ones, with some missing. The profile shows 15,000 to 20,000 clones, approximately 88% of them singletons. This receptor was taken from a human patient who received an intestinal transplant, so some T cells may come from the graft donor. The V call is TRBV10-3, the J call TRBJ2-3, with TRBD2 matching 11 bases. The specimen was PBMCs, collected roughly 110 days after intestinal transplant. CDR3 loop: CAISDRGLAGGSTDTQYF. The DNA of the CDR3 is TGTGCCATCAGTGACAGGGGGCTAGCGGGAGGTAGCACAGATACGCAGTATTTT.